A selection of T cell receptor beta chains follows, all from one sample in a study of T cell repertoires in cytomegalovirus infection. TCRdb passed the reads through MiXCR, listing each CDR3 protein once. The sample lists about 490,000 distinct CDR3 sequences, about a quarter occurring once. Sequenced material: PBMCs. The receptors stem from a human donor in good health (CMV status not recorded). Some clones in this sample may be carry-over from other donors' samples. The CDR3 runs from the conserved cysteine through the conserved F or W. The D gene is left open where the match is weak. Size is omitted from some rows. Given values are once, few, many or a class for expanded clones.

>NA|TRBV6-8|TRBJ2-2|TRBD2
CASSYSRLAGGGTGELFF
TGTGCCAGCAGTTACTCGAGACTAGCGGGAGGGGGGACCGGGGAGCTGTTTTTT
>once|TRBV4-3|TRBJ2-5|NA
CASSPSQGGHQETQYF
TGCGCCAGCAGCCCCTCTCAGGGCGGACACCAAGAGACCCAGTACTTC
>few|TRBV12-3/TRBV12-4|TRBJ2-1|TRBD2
CASRKGLAGHNEQFF
TGTGCCAGCAGAAAGGGACTAGCGGGACACAATGAGCAGTTCTTC
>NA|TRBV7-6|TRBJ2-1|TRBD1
CASSKPTGKVNEQFF
TGTGCCAGCAGCAAACCGACAGGGAAGGTCAATGAGCAGTTCTTC
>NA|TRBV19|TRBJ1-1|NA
CASSGQGVDTEAFF
TGTGCCAGTAGTGGGCAGGGTGTCGACACTGAAGCTTTCTTT
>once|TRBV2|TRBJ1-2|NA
CASSEWPGNGYTF
TGTGCCAGCAGTGAATGGCCGGGGAATGGCTACACCTTC
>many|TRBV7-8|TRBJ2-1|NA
CASSLVVSPVNEQFF
TGTGCCAGCAGCTTAGTCGTCTCTCCCGTAAATGAGCAGTTCTTC
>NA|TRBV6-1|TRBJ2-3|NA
CASSDFGGVSPDTQYF
TGTGCCAGCAGTGACTTCGGAGGGGTTTCCCCAGATACGCAGTATTTT
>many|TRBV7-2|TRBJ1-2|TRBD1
CASSLDTGGVYGYTF
TGTGCCAGCAGCTTAGACACAGGGGGAGTGTATGGCTACACCTTC
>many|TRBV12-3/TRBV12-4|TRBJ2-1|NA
CASRGSSYNEQFF
TGTGCCAGCAGGGGCAGCTCCTACAATGAGCAGTTCTTC
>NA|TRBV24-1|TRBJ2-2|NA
CATSDTAGGNTGELFF
TGTGCCACCAGTGATACAGCGGGCGGGAACACCGGGGAGCTGTTTTTT
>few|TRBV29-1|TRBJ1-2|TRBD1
CSVDRDGYTF
TGCAGCGTCGACAGGGATGGCTACACCTTC
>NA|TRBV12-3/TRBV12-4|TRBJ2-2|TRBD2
CASRSGSWTGELFF
TGTGCCAGCAGGAGCGGGAGTTGGACCGGGGAGCTGTTTTTT
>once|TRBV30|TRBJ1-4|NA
CAWSVGGVTNEKLFF
TGTGCCTGGAGTGTTGGAGGAGTTACTAATGAAAAACTGTTTTTT
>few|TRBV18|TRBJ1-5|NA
CASSLAGLINQPQHF
TGTGCCAGCTCACTGGCGGGACTCATCAATCAGCCCCAGCATTTT
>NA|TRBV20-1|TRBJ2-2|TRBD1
CSARTGPGELFF
TGCAGTGCTAGGACAGGGCCCGGGGAGCTGTTTTTT
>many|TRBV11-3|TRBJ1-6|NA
CASSFGGTGSPLHF
TGTGCCAGCAGCTTCGGGGGGACCGGTTCACCCCTCCACTTT
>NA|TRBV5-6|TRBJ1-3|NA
CASSRRQGGHTIYF
TGTGCCAGCAGCCGGCGGCAGGGAGGGCACACCATATATTTT
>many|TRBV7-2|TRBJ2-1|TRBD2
CASSLGTSRNEQFF
TGTGCCAGCAGCTTAGGGACTAGCCGGAATGAGCAGTTCTTC
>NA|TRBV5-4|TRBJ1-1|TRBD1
CASSLPGGWNTEAFF
TGTGCCAGCAGCTTGCCAGGGGGCTGGAACACTGAAGCTTTCTTT
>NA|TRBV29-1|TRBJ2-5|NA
CSVDVGGIETQYF
TGCAGCGTTGACGTGGGCGGTATAGAGACCCAGTACTTC
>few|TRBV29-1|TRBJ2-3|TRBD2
CSVEGLAVSTDTQYF
TGCAGCGTGGAGGGACTAGCGGTTAGCACAGATACGCAGTATTTT
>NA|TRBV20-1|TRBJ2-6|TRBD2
CSARGLAVGSGANVLTF
TGCAGTGCTAGAGGACTAGCGGTGGGCTCTGGGGCCAACGTCCTGACTTTC
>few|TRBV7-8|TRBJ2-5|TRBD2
CASSRGLAGVETQYF
TGTGCCAGCAGCCGCGGACTAGCGGGTGTGGAGACCCAGTACTTC
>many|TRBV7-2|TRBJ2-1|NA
CASNPRVGEQFF
TGTGCCAGCAACCCAAGGGTAGGTGAGCAGTTCTTC